The 12 T cell receptor beta chains listed next were all sequenced from one sample in a study of T cell changes during pregnancy in multiple sclerosis. The assay was immunoSEQ multiplex PCR, and TCRdb's table has in-frame clones only and misses some. The repertoire holds roughly 80,000 clones, with 93% as singletons. The sample consisted of peripheral blood, taken after pregnancy. Source of these receptors: a female donor in good health, enrolled as a control in a pregnancy study.

V usage is TRBV4-1 and J usage is TRBJ2-7; no reliable D call. V was shortened by 1 base and J by 4 bases, with 8 bases between the two germline ends. CDR3 length equals 13 residues. Germline V lookup: CDR1 MGHRA, CDR2 YSYEKL. CDR3 DNA: TGCGCCAGCAGCCAAGGAGAATGGTACGAGCAGTACTTC. It yields the protein CASSQGEWYEQYF.

The chain joins TRBV10-1 to TRBJ2-5; no clear D. This CDR3 has 10 amino acids. In germline, CDR1 is WNHNN, CDR2 SYGVQD (reference sequence). Trimming shortened V by 5 bases and J by 5 bases, and 3 bases separated the two germline ends. CDR3 nucleotides: TGCGCCAGCAGTCGTGAGACCCAGTACTTC. This gives the protein CASSRETQYF.

This clone was recorded only once. V and J are TRBV28 and TRBJ2-3; 8 bases line up with TRBD2. This CDR3 is 13 amino acids long. The V gene end was trimmed by 3 bases and the J gene end by 6 bases; junction bases not matched to a gene: 2. Germline lookup yields CDR1 MDHEN and CDR2 SYDVKM. This chain's CDR3 is CASSFTSGDTQYF. Written as DNA, the CDR3 is TGTGCCAGCAGTTTTACTAGCGGTGATACGCAGTATTTT.

This sequence joins TRBV6-5 and TRBJ2-1, with D possibly being TRBD1 (6 bases). There are 15 residues in the CDR3. CDR1 and CDR2 (germline): MNHEY, SVGAGI. The V end was cut by 0 bases, the J end by 6 bases, with 12 bases between. The CDR3 bases are TGTGCCAGCAGTTACTCCACAGGGAGTGCCAATGAGCAGTTCTTC. Translated: CASSYSTGSANEQFF.

V gene TRBV27 combines with J gene TRBJ1-1, with no clear D. The germline CDR1 and CDR2 sequences are MNHEY and SMNVEV (reference sequence). Trimming cost V 4 bases and J 4 bases, with 10 bases left between them. There are 13 residues in the CDR3. CDR3 sequence reads: CASSWRVGTEAFF. In DNA, the CDR3 is TGTGCCAGCAGTTGGAGGGTAGGCACTGAAGCTTTCTTT.

The chain employs TRBV19 and TRBJ2-7; a possible D gene is TRBD2 (6 bases). The V and J ends lost 5 bases and 3 bases respectively, with 14 bases between them. The germline V gene encodes CDR1 LNHDA and CDR2 SQIVND (reference sequence). This CDR3 region has 14 residues. This CDR3 is CASSVGLGVYEQYF. The DNA of the CDR3 is TGTGCCAGTAGTGTGGGACTGGGGGTCTACGAGCAGTACTTC.

The chain has TRBV7-9 and TRBJ2-3; a weak D match, TRBD1 (6 bases). Germline V CDR1 and CDR2: SEHNR, FQNEAQ (reference sequence). V gave up 5 bases and J gave up 3 bases, with 12 bases separating them. The CDR3 is made up of 14 amino acids. The CDR3 here is CASSPGQPTDTQYF. The CDR3, as DNA: TGTGCCAGCAGCCCCGGACAGCCGACAGATACGCAGTATTTT.

The V gene is TRBV5-1, the J gene TRBJ2-5, with D unresolved. Trimming cost V 3 bases and J 1 base, with 7 bases left between them. CDR1 SGHRS and CDR2 YFSETQ come from the germline V gene. The CDR3 has 13 amino acids. CDR3 loop: CASSSSAQETQYF. The CDR3 DNA reads TGCGCCAGCAGCTCTAGTGCCCAAGAGACCCAGTACTTC.

The rearrangement links TRBV5-3 to TRBJ2-2, with 7 bases fitting TRBD1. TRBV5-3 is sorted into the ORF group, with uncertain function. V lost 4 bases, J lost 0 bases, and 3 bases stayed unmatched. The length of the CDR3 is 15 residues. CDR3 amino acids: CARSRTGANTGELFF. Here the CDR3 DNA reads TGTGCCAGAAGCAGGACAGGAGCGAACACCGGGGAGCTGTTTTTT.

The chain employs TRBV30 and TRBJ2-7, with D possibly TRBD1 on 5 matching bases. Trimming cost V 2 bases and J 0 bases, with 17 bases left between them. The CDR3 runs to 16 residues. CDR1 is GTSNPN and CDR2 is SVGIG in the germline V gene (reference sequence). CDR3 residues: CAWSSPTEMSSYEQYF. CDR3 bases: TGTGCCTGGAGTTCCCCGACAGAGATGAGCTCCTACGAGCAGTACTTC.

Details on this clone: A much more abundant neighbour one base away suggests this may be a read error. This sequence joins TRBV5-4 and TRBJ1-4, with TRBD1 as a possible D gene (6 bases). The CDR3 has 14 residues. Trimming removed 4 bases from V and 0 bases from J, with 7 bases in between. CDR1 SGHNT and CDR2 YYREEE come from the germline V gene (reference sequence). Here the CDR3 reads CASSRQATNEKLFF. The CDR3 DNA follows: TGTGCCAGCAGCCGACAGGCAACTAATGAAAAACTGTTTTTT.

The J gene is TRBJ2-3, the V gene TRBV4-3, with 12 bases matching TRBD2. V trimming: 0 bases; J trimming: 3 bases; junction bases outside the gene matches: 1. Germline V gene sequence: CDR1 LGHNA, CDR2 YSLEER. This CDR3 is 16 amino acids long. The CDR3 is CASSQDGLAGTDTQYF. For the CDR3, the DNA is TGCGCCAGCAGCCAAGACGGACTAGCGGGGACAGATACGCAGTATTTT.